What follows is one TCR beta chain and its context. Its antigen remains unidentified. No clone much larger than this one lies a single base away; base qualities are absent. Between the V and J ends, shortened by 0 bases and 7 bases respectively, the junction contains 9 bases. From cysteine to phenylalanine, the CDR3 is 14 amino acids long. Only the CDR3 portion is preserved as DNA: 42 bases, with reading frame beginning at the first base. Reading the germline V gene gives CDR1 MNHEY and CDR2 SVGAGI. The data were obtained in a study of T cells in localized non-small cell lung cancer (dated by TCRdb to the early 2020s). For the wider study: T cell repertoires of about 230 early-stage NSCLC patients were analyzed, with tumors being compared against uninvolved tumor-adjacent lungs. Of the NSCLC patients, about 130 were male and approximately 100 were female, and the mean age was about 69 years. The cohort comprised roughly 220 treatment-naïve NSCLC patients with resected, localized lung tumors.

At diagnosis, peripheral blood, uninvolved tumor-adjacent lung and tumor were collected and stored as a combination of fresh-frozen and FFPE material. Blood samples were analyzed as peripheral blood mononuclear cells for TCR repertoire profiling. The paper's findings and limits, for the study overall: Longer overall survival was associated with higher T cell density in blood, whereas shorter survival was associated with higher clonality in adjacent lung. Because of the exploratory design, TCR variables were selected using unadjusted p-values without false-discovery rate correction. Uninvolved tumor-adjacent lung showed the highest T cell clonality, higher than tumor, which suggests more focused antigenic responses in the uninvolved tumor-adjacent lung. Because multi-region tumor sequencing was not done, intratumor heterogeneity could not be ruled out. Of the top 100 tumor clones, a median of around 57 were detected in paired uninvolved adjacent lung; about 28 were also among that lung's top 100.

The immunoSEQ Assay was used to sequence TCR beta CDR3 regions from DNA. Per the authors' processing: To compute T cell density, TCR beta template counts were normalized to usable DNA, which was estimated by amplifying housekeeping genes. Richness was estimated using the preseqR package, with extrapolation to 400,000 templates for PBMC samples and to 120,000 templates for tissue samples. Clonality was calculated as one minus Pielou's evenness. To identify tissue-enriched TCRs, differential abundance testing was run on productive amino-acid clonotypes with a minimum total count of 5 and an alpha of 0.1. The Jaccard Index and the Morisita Overlap Index were used to measure repertoire overlap between compartments. GLIPH grouped TCR beta CDR3s together with public tetramer-defined viral CDR3s, and a viral motif had to include at least three viral sequences and also show V-gene enrichment. TCRdb took this table from immuneACCESS and kept in-frame rearrangements with V and J called. Such tables lack part of the clones; where checked against another copy, unresolved V genes explain under half of the gap, and the rest is unexplained. The DNA was the basis for D and trimming; V, J and clone size are from that table. Here the sample has 30,000 to 35,000 clones; 90% to 95% occur a single time. 7% to 9.5% of the sample is in the top ten clones.

The receptor's source is a female donor aged 60 or older with stage I lung adenocarcinoma. The source was peripheral blood, collected before any cancer treatment. The chain was built from TRBV6-5 and TRBJ2-2, with a tentative D gene TRBD1 over 5 matching bases. The CDR3 has the sequence CASSYSQGGGELFF. The nucleotides read TGTGCCAGCAGTTACTCCCAGGGCGGCGGGGAGCTGTTTTTT.